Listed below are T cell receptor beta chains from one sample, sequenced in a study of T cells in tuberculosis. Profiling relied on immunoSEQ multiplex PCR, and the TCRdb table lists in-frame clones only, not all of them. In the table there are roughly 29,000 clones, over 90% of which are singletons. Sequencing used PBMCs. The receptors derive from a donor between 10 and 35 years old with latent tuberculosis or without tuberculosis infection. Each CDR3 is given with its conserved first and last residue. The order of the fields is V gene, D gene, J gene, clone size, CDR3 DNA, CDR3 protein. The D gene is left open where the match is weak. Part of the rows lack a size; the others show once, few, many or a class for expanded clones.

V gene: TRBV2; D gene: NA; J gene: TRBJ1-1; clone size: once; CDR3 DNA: TGTGCCAGCACGGGTGACACTGAAGCTTTCTTT; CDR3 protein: CASTGDTEAFF
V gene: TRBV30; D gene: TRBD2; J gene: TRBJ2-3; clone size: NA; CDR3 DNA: TGTGCCTGGAGTGCAAAGCGGGGAGTCACAGATACGCAGTATTTT; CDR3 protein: CAWSAKRGVTDTQYF
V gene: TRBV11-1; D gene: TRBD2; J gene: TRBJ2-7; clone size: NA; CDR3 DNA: TGTGCCAGCAGCTTAGCTCGGACTAGCTACGAGCAGTACTTC; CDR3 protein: CASSLARTSYEQYF
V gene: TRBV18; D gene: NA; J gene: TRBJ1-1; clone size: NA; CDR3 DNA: TGTGCCAGCTCACCTTTGTCTGCTGAAGCTTTCTTT; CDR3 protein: CASSPLSAEAFF
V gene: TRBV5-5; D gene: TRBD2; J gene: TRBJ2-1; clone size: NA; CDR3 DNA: TGTGCCAGCAGTCAAAGGACTAGCGGGGGTAATGAGCAGTTCTTC; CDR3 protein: CASSQRTSGGNEQFF
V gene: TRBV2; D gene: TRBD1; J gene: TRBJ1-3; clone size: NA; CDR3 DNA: TGTGCCAGCCGACAGGGGCCTGGAAACACCATATATTTT; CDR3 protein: CASRQGPGNTIYF
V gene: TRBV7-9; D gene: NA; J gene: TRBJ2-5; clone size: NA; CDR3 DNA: TGTGCCAGCAGCACATACCAAGAGACCCAGTACTTC; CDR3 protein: CASSTYQETQYF
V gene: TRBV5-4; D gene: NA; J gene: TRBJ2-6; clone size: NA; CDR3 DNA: TGTGCCAGCAGCCCTCACGGTGGCGGCAACTCTGGGGCCAACGTCCTGACTTTC; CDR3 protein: CASSPHGGGNSGANVLTF
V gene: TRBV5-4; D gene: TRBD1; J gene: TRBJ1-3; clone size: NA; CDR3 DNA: TGTGCCAGCAGCCGGGACAGGGGTTTAGAAAACACCATATATTTT; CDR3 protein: CASSRDRGLENTIYF
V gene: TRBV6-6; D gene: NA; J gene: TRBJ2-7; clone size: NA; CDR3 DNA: TGTGCCAGCAGACGACAGGAATCCTACGAGCAGTACTTC; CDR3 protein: CASRRQESYEQYF
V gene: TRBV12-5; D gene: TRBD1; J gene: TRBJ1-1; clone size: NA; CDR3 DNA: TGTGCTAGTGGTTTGAGCAGGGGGGAGAAGAACACTGAAGCTTTCTTT; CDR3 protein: CASGLSRGEKNTEAFF
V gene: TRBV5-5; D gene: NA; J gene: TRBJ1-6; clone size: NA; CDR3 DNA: TGTGCCAGCAGCTCGGTACAGGTTAATTCACCCCTCCACTTT; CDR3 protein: CASSSVQVNSPLHF
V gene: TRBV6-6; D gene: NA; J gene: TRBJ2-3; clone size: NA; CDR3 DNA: TGTGCCAGCAGTTCGATCTCGAGGGGGGGGACAGATACGCAGTATTTT; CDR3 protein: CASSSISRGGTDTQYF
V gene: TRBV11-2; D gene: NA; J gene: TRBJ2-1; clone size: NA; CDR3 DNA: TGTGCCAGCAGTAAGGCGGCGGGTTCCTACAATGAGCAGTTCTTC; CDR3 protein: CASSKAAGSYNEQFF
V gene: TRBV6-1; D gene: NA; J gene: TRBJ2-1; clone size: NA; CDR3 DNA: TGTGCCAGCAGTGAAGGAGGTCTCGATGAGCAGTTCTTC; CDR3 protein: CASSEGGLDEQFF
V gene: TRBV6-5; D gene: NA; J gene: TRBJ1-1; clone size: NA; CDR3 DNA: TGTGCCAGCCGTCAGAGGTCGAACACTGAAGCTTTCTTT; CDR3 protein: CASRQRSNTEAFF
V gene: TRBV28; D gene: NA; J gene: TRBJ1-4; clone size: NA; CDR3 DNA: TGTGCCAGCAGTTTCAGGGGTGAAAAACTGTTTTTT; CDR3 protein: CASSFRGEKLFF